A single sample gave rise to the 29 T cell receptor beta chains below, sequenced in a study of low-dose radiotherapy and immunotherapy resistance in tumors (dated 2022 in TCRdb). To make first-strand cDNA, Superscript III was used along with a set of TRAV- and TRBV-specific primers so that both the TCRalpha and TCRbeta chains were covered. TCRs were amplified with Phusion for roughly 19 PCR cycles, with a constant-region primer paired with the adapter attached to the V primers. TCRdb trimmed public reads at Q25 via fastp, called clones via MiXCR and kept in-frame beta chains. Every distinct CDR3 protein forms one entry, paired with its most common genes and DNA. The sample profile shows nearly 7,500 distinct CDR3 sequences; more than 65% of them were found once. Together, the top ten hold less than 6.5% of the sample. These receptors were taken from a human donor with advanced metastatic prostate, ovarian, gallbladder or colorectal cancer (not recorded which). This table probably holds off-target reads from a library built for another chain.

The V gene is TRBV20-1, the J gene TRBJ2-1; TRBD2 aligns across 8 bases. The CDR3 length is 15 residues. After removal of 1 base from V and 8 bases from J, the junction contained 10 bases not matched to a gene. CDR1 DFQATT and CDR2 SNEGSKA come from the germline V gene (reference sequence). This CDR3 is CSARGSSGGEHEQFF. The CDR3 DNA sequence: TGCAGTGCTAGAGGCTCCTCGGGAGGGGAGCATGAGCAGTTCTTC.

V and J are TRBV5-4 and TRBJ2-1, with D unclear. This CDR3 comprises 11 residues. Between the trimmed V and J ends, which lost 7 bases and 9 bases, there was a span of 11 bases. In germline, CDR1 is SGHNT, CDR2 YYREEE (reference sequence). The CDR3 coding sequence is TGTGCCAGCCACGGCCGGGTTGAGCAGTTCTTC. This translates into CASHGRVEQFF.

V gene TRBV12-3 or TRBV12-4 combines with J gene TRBJ1-5; the D gene is possibly TRBD1 (6 bases). The CDR3 has 15 residues. V dropped 4 bases and J dropped 4 bases, with 14 bases sitting between them. CDR3 nucleotide sequence: TGTGCCAGCAGTTCTGGACAGCCTACTAATCAGCCCCAGCATTTT. Translated, it gives CASSSGQPTNQPQHF.

The count of this clonotype is one. The CDR3, as DNA: TGTGCCAGCAGCCAAGGGGCCAACACAGATACGCAGTATTTT. It specifies CASSQGANTDTQYF. The chain links TRBV4-2 to TRBJ2-3; no firm D call. The CDR3 runs 14 residues. V lost 1 base and J lost 2, with 7 bases in between. The germline gives CDR1 LGHNA, CDR2 YNFKEQ.

This rearrangement joins TRBV5-4 to TRBJ2-1; TRBD2 is a possible D gene (5 bases). Per the germline V gene, CDR1 is SGHNT and CDR2 is YYREEE (reference sequence). V gave up 4 bases and J gave up 5 bases, with 10 bases separating them. The CDR3 length is 13 residues. CDR3 DNA: TGTGCCAGCAGCCCGGTGGGAGACAATGAGCAGTTCTTC. Translated, it gives CASSPVGDNEQFF.

This clonotype was seen only once. The chain combines TRBV7-6 with TRBJ2-7; D tentatively reads TRBD1 or TRBD2 (5 bases each). The CDR3 totals 15 residues. CDR1 and CDR2 from the germline V gene are SGHVS and FNYEAQ. V was clipped by 5 bases and J by 0 bases, with 14 bases between them. Here the CDR3 DNA reads TGTGCCAGCAGCCCACATGAGGGGCCCTCCTACGAGCAGTACTTC. Translating it yields CASSPHEGPSYEQYF.

For the CDR3, the DNA is TGCAGTGCTAGCCCCGGGCAGTCGAGCAACTATGGCTACACCTTC. It specifies CSASPGQSSNYGYTF. The V call is TRBV20-1, the J call TRBJ1-2; D is unresolved. The germline V gene encodes CDR1 DFQATT and CDR2 SNEGSKA (reference sequence). Trimming cost V 3 bases and J 2 bases, with 16 bases left between them. This CDR3 is 15 amino acids long.

As to this clonotype: The DNA is omitted, as the CDR3 cannot be located on it reliably, and the CDR3 follows TCRdb's listing. V is TRBV12-3 or TRBV12-4 and J is TRBJ2-7. The CDR3 region is 14 residues in length, termini included. This chain's CDR3 is CASSSSKTAYEQYF.

The gene calls are TRBV30 and TRBJ1-3; D gene uncertain. The CDR3 totals 13 residues. The V gene lost 4 bases and the J gene lost 3 bases, with 10 bases spanning the gap. The germline V gene encodes CDR1 GTSNPN and CDR2 SVGIG (reference sequence). The CDR3 DNA follows: TGTGCCTGGACTGGCCTGCTTGGAAACACCATATATTTT. Protein sequence: CAWTGLLGNTIYF.

CDR3: CASSNTGELFF. Here the CDR3 DNA reads TGTGCCAGCAGCAACACCGGGGAGCTGTTTTTT. The chain is built from TRBV11-2 and TRBJ2-2; unclear D gene. The CDR3 contains 11 residues. V gave up 5 bases and J gave up 2 bases, with 0 bases separating them. CDR1 is SGHAT, CDR2 FQNNGV, per germline.

This clonotype was seen only once. The chain joins TRBV11-1 to TRBJ2-2, with 11 bases aligning to TRBD2. Germline CDR1 reads SGHAT; CDR2 reads FQDESV (reference sequence). J lost 3 bases, V lost 3 bases, and 6 bases had no gene match. The CDR3 is made up of 17 amino acids. CDR3 sequence (DNA): TGTGCCAGCAGCTTGGGGGGACTAGCGGACTACACCGGGGAGCTGTTTTTT. This sequence encodes CASSLGGLADYTGELFF.

The chain combines TRBV24-1 with TRBJ1-1, with unresolved D. Germline loops: CDR1 KGHDR, CDR2 SFDVKD. V was cut by 5 bases and J by 5 bases, with 14 bases left in between. The length of the CDR3 is 14 residues. For the CDR3, the DNA is TGTGCCACCAGTGTAACTTACCAAGGGACTGAAGCTTTCTTT. Its protein product is CATSVTYQGTEAFF.

J is TRBJ2-5 and V is TRBV6-1; possible D gene TRBD2, 6 bases. This CDR3 has 11 residues. The V end was cut by 8 bases, the J end by 9 bases, with 13 bases between. Germline V gene sequence: CDR1 MNHNS, CDR2 SASEGT. The CDR3 loop reads CASRERRAQYF. The DNA for the CDR3 is TGTGCCAGCCGGGAGAGGAGGGCCCAGTACTTC.

V and J are TRBV6-2 or TRBV6-3 and TRBJ2-5; D perhaps matches TRBD1 (5 bases). There are 15 residues in the CDR3. Germline assignment: CDR1 MNHEY and CDR2 SVGEGT. V was pared by 2 bases and J by 5 bases, with 15 bases between. CDR3 loop: CASSYSRSGLETQYF. DNA of the CDR3: TGTGCCAGCAGTTACAGTCGGTCAGGGTTGGAGACCCAGTACTTC.

V and J are TRBV7-9 and TRBJ1-2, with D tentatively TRBD1 (5 bases). Looked up from germline, CDR1 is SEHNR and CDR2 is FQNEAQ (reference sequence). The CDR3 spans 12 residues. Trimming pared 0 bases from V and 6 bases from J, leaving 5 bases between. In nucleotides, the CDR3 is TGTGCCAGCAGCTTAGCCAGGGATGGCTACACCTTC. Its protein product is CASSLARDGYTF.

The chain recombines TRBV18 with TRBJ1-5; no definite D call. Per the germline V gene, CDR1 is KGHSH and CDR2 is LQKENI. V was trimmed by 0 bases and J by 9 bases, leaving 6 bases between them. The CDR3 contains 12 residues. The CDR3 spells CASSPPGGPQHF. The CDR3 region has the DNA TGTGCCAGCTCACCACCGGGAGGGCCCCAGCATTTT.

V and J are TRBV12-3 or TRBV12-4 and TRBJ1-2, with 7 bases that match TRBD1. CDR3 length: 13 amino acids. The V segment lost 6 bases and the J segment 5 bases; nucleotides outside the gene matches: 6. The CDR3 region is CASSKGTAYGYTF. CDR3 sequence (DNA): TGTGCCAGCAGCAAAGGGACAGCTTATGGCTACACCTTC.

This clonotype has more than one count but fewer than ten. The chain couples TRBV10-3 to TRBJ2-5, with D perhaps matching TRBD1 or TRBD2 (7 bases each). This CDR3 spans 15 amino acids. Trimming left V 3 bases short and J 5 bases short, with 16 bases between. From germline, CDR1 is ENHRY and CDR2 SYGVKD. The CDR3: CAISDATGRGETQYF. The CDR3 region has the DNA TGTGCCATCAGTGACGCGACAGGGCGGGGGGAGACCCAGTACTTC.

V and J are TRBV4-2 and TRBJ2-5, with TRBD2 identical over 7 bases. Germline CDR1 reads LGHNA; CDR2 reads YNFKEQ. The CDR3 runs to 19 residues. J was trimmed by 3 bases and V by 0 bases; bases with no gene match: 16. Written as DNA, the CDR3 is TGTGCCAGCAGCCAAGAAGGAGTAACAGGACTAGGCGAAGAAGAGACCCAGTACTTC. The encoded protein is CASSQEGVTGLGEEETQYF.

The chain uses TRBV7-2 and TRBJ2-7, with D unresolved. There are 15 residues in the CDR3. From germline, CDR1 is SGHTA and CDR2 FQGNSA. Deletions cut 4 bases from V and 6 bases from J, with 19 bases between. CDR3 sequence: CASSSVRQTIFEQYF. For the CDR3, the DNA is TGTGCCAGCAGCTCAGTTAGGCAAACAATTTTCGAGCAGTACTTC.

This chain joins TRBV5-5 and TRBJ1-3; D is unclear. The V gene lost 0 bases and the J gene lost 2 bases, with 6 bases spanning the gap. This CDR3 is built from 14 residues. The germline CDR1 and CDR2 sequences are SGHKS and YYEKEE (reference sequence). The CDR3: CASSLAGAGNTIYF. The DNA for the CDR3 is TGTGCCAGCAGCTTGGCTGGGGCTGGAAACACCATATATTTT. The whole variable domain, filled in from reference TRBV5-5 and TRBJ1-3, reads DAGVTQSPTHLIKTRGQQVTLRCSPISGHKSVSWYQQVLGQGPQFIFQYYEKEERGRGNFPDRFSARQFPNYSSELNVNALLLGDSALYLCASSLAGAGNTIYFGEGSWLTVV.

The gene calls are TRBV7-9 and TRBJ1-1, with D possibly matching TRBD1 (5 bases). V lost 3 bases to trimming and J lost 0 bases, with 17 bases between them. CDR3 size: 17 residues. The V gene's germline CDR1 is SEHNR and CDR2 FQNEAQ (reference sequence). In nucleotides, the CDR3 is TGTGCCAGCAGCTTGATCGTCGGGGGTGCACTGAACACTGAAGCTTTCTTT. Its protein product is CASSLIVGGALNTEAFF.

V is TRBV30 and J is TRBJ1-1; no reliable D call. The CDR3 extends over 14 amino acids. Germline CDR1 and CDR2: GTSNPN and SVGIG (reference sequence). Trimming removed 2 bases from V and 3 bases from J, with 13 bases in between. The CDR3 spells CAWSTSSGDTEAFF. The CDR3 DNA follows: TGTGCCTGGAGTACATCCTCAGGAGACACTGAAGCTTTCTTT.

The chain recombines TRBV5-1 with TRBJ2-7, with D possibly called TRBD1 or TRBD2 (5 bases each). V was clipped by 4 bases and J by 6 bases, with 20 bases between them. The CDR3 contains 15 residues. Looked up from germline, CDR1 is SGHRS and CDR2 is YFSETQ. The CDR3 DNA is TGCGCCAGCAGCGTCGGGACCTGGTCGTCCGGCGAGCAGTACTTC. Translating it yields CASSVGTWSSGEQYF.

The chain carries TRBV11-2 and TRBJ2-5, with D perhaps TRBD1 or TRBD2 (5 bases each). This CDR3 region has 13 residues. CDR1 is SGHAT, CDR2 FQNNGV, per germline. Trimming removed 8 bases from V and 1 base from J, with 11 bases in between. The CDR3 nucleotides are TGTGCCAGCCAACGAGGGGCCCAAGAGACCCAGTACTTC. Protein: CASQRGAQETQYF.

This chain joins TRBV6-5 and TRBJ1-6; 9 nucleotides align to TRBD1. The CDR3 is 16 amino acids. Germline CDR1 reads MNHEY; CDR2 reads SVGAGI. Trimming cost V 6 bases and J 6 bases; bases outside gene matches: 9. CDR3 in DNA: TGTGCCAGCAGCCGACCGGGACAGGGAGTTAATTCACCCCTCCACTTT. This encodes CASSRPGQGVNSPLHF.

This clonotype was counted a few times. The J gene is TRBJ2-7, the V gene TRBV28; TRBD1 aligns across 7 bases. Germline values: CDR1 MDHEN, CDR2 SYDVKM. This CDR3 has 15 residues. Trimming cost V 2 bases and J 3 bases; bases outside gene matches: 7. CDR3: CASSLPGTESYEQYF. CDR3 bases: TGTGCCAGCAGTTTACCCGGGACAGAAAGCTACGAGCAGTACTTC.

The gene calls are TRBV7-6 and TRBJ2-1, with D tentatively TRBD2 (7 bases). The CDR3 covers 15 residues. CDR1 is SGHVS, CDR2 FNYEAQ, per germline. V was cut by 3 bases and J by 9 bases, with 18 bases left in between. The CDR3 reads CASSLTGGRFGEQFF. In DNA form, the CDR3 reads TGTGCCAGCAGCTTGACGGGGGGCCGCTTTGGTGAGCAGTTCTTC.

The chain links TRBV20-1 to TRBJ1-6; TRBD1 might be the D (5 bases). Germline V CDR1 and CDR2: DFQATT, SNEGSKA (reference sequence). V was shortened by 3 bases and J by 0 bases, with 15 bases between the two germline ends. This CDR3 spans 17 amino acids. CDR3 sequence reads: CSARGSGGSSYNSPLHF. DNA for the CDR3: TGCAGTGCTAGGGGGTCGGGGGGGAGCTCCTATAATTCACCCCTCCACTTT.